This is a list of T cell receptor beta chains from one sample in a study of CD8 T cells in Susac syndrome. TCRdb re-analysed the immunoSEQ multiplex PCR reads in MiXCR, keeping a single row per CDR3 protein. The sample shows 150,000 to 200,000 distinct CDR3 sequences, 85% to 95% of them seen only once. Sequencing was performed on CD8+ T cells from PBMCs. These receptors were obtained from a human donor with multiple sclerosis. CDR3s leave out the opening cysteine and the closing phenylalanine or tryptophan. Fields, in order: J gene, V gene, CDR3 protein.

>TRBJ1-5|TRBV2
ASTVQPQH
>TRBJ2-3|TRBV27
ASSLAGATDTQY
>TRBJ2-7|TRBV9
ASSVDAGFRHEQY
>TRBJ1-2|TRBV29-1
SVAPQGAVVYGYT
>TRBJ2-5|TRBV20-1
SARTSGETQY
>TRBJ2-1|TRBV4-1
ASSQLGTPYDEQF
>TRBJ1-1|TRBV29-1
SVELRVHTEAF
>TRBJ1-1|TRBV4-1
ASSQEVRGTGEAF
>TRBJ2-7|TRBV27
ASSPRTSGTYEQY
>TRBJ2-3|TRBV10-3
AISESLREVDTDTQY
>TRBJ1-5|TRBV20-1
SASALGQGAEPQH
>TRBJ2-7|TRBV2
ASRDRFLEQY
>TRBJ1-1|TRBV7-9
ASRPPGNTEAF
>TRBJ2-2|TRBV15
ATSTSGRALGNTGELF
>TRBJ2-2|TRBV5-1
ASSLEGTAGTGELF
>TRBJ1-1|TRBV12-3/TRBV12-4
ASTLGGSGVLEAF
>TRBJ1-1|TRBV25-1
ASSGIFPNTEAF
>TRBJ2-7|TRBV27
ASSLARTYEQY
>TRBJ1-1|TRBV27
ASSLSLRAEAF
>TRBJ2-3|TRBV29-1
SGERGSRDTQY
>TRBJ2-5|TRBV4-2
ASSQGTGSQETQY
>TRBJ1-5|TRBV4-1
ASSPLGGDLSNQPQH
>TRBJ2-5|TRBV14
ASSQDWAYQETQY
>TRBJ2-1|TRBV7-9
ATEVGYNEQF
>TRBJ2-2|TRBV7-9
ASSTDRGATGELF
>TRBJ2-2|TRBV24-1
ATGLDTGELF
>TRBJ2-5|TRBV20-1
SGVSGARYETQY
>TRBJ2-1|TRBV7-9
ASSSKHNEQF
>TRBJ2-2|TRBV7-6
ASSPGTGLSGELF
>TRBJ2-1|TRBV29-1
SVEGVSGLYNEQF
>TRBJ2-7|TRBV28
ASSGTGGIYEQY
>TRBJ2-1|TRBV20-1
SARIPRRTGTTMSSYNEQF
>TRBJ1-2|TRBV7-9
ASSLGRNYGYT
>TRBJ1-2|TRBV5-1
ASSSSVDHYGYT